The TCR beta chain described here comes from a study of OX40 agonist ivuxolimab in advanced cancers. A note on the overall study: The costimulatory receptor OX40 (CD134) was targeted by ivuxolimab, a fully human IgG2 agonistic monoclonal antibody. The paper describes the monotherapy dose-escalation part (N of about 52 patients) of the phase I trial of ivuxolimab. In the dose-escalation cohort, more than 75% of patients were male, and the mean age was around 60 years, with a range of about 23 to 80. Three dose-escalation patients achieved partial responses, one with hepatocellular carcinoma and two with cutaneous melanoma. Patients were allowed to have had prior anti-PD-1, anti-PD-L1 or anti-CTLA-4 therapy, and approximately 43% of the dose-escalation patients had previously received checkpoint inhibitors. Intravenous ivuxolimab was administered to patients every 2 weeks at six dose levels: 0.01, 0.1, 0.3, 1.5, 3 and 10 mg/kg. Of the roughly 54 patients in dose escalation, about 20 had hepatocellular carcinoma, some 15 had melanoma, 9 had renal cell carcinoma and 9 had head and neck cancer. The point of sequencing TCRbeta in the periphery was to test whether ivuxolimab changed TCR sequence diversity and drove clonal T-cell expansion.

Patients with a history of autoimmune disease or receiving systemic immunosuppression were excluded from the trial. In every dose cohort, peripheral blood was drawn for TCR sequencing at baseline, cycle 4 day 1, and cycle 7 day 1. The samples were drawn from a first-in-human, open-label, multicenter phase I dose-escalation trial of ivuxolimab. The trial enrolled adults with locally advanced or metastatic head and neck squamous cell, hepatocellular, melanoma or renal cell carcinoma. CD4+ and CD8+ T cells were sorted separately from peripheral blood before TCR sequencing. Trimming removed 0 bases from V and 10 bases from J, leaving 7 bases between the germline ends. CDR1 and CDR2 are drawn from the germline V gene: SGHTA, FQGNSA. The CDR3 spans 12 residues, from the cysteine through the phenylalanine. This entry keeps only the CDR3 DNA: 36 bases, framed from base 1. Overall results and qualifications from the work: In the 0.1-3.0 mg/kg groups, partial responders had among the lowest normalized peripheral clonal expansion, particularly in CD8+ T cells. Which antigens the clonally expanded peripheral T cells were specific for was not determined. At doses from 0.1 to 3.0 mg/kg, clonal expansion was seen in both CD4+ and CD8+ blood T cells between baseline and week 6. Low levels of normalized T-cell clonal expansion were also seen in some nonresponding patients. On average, CD8+ T cells showed more expanded clones than CD4+ T cells after ivuxolimab.

About this clone itself: This receptor's antigen is unknown. Within one base of it there is no much larger clone, and no base qualities were kept.

Genomic DNA was extracted from sorted cells for sequencing of the TCRbeta CDR3 region. The immunoSEQ Assay was used to sequence the TCRbeta CDR3 regions. TCRdb carries this immuneACCESS record with in-frame sequences only. Its versions omit some clonotypes, under half of them owing to an unresolved V gene in the studies checked, with the rest unexplained. This sample has fewer than 100,000 clones in its table, and roughly four fifths of those were observed once. In total, the top ten clones hold 0.35% to 0.45% of the sample. The chain joins TRBV7-2 to TRBJ2-1; tentative D gene TRBD2, with 5 bases matching. The TCR comes from an adult with an advanced solid tumor such as melanoma, head and neck, liver or kidney cancer. Specimen: CD4+ or CD8+ T cells sorted from blood, collected in a trial of the OX40 agonist ivuxolimab. The bases are TGTGCCAGCAGCTTAGCGCGGGTGGAGCAGTTCTTC. The resulting protein is CASSLARVEQFF.